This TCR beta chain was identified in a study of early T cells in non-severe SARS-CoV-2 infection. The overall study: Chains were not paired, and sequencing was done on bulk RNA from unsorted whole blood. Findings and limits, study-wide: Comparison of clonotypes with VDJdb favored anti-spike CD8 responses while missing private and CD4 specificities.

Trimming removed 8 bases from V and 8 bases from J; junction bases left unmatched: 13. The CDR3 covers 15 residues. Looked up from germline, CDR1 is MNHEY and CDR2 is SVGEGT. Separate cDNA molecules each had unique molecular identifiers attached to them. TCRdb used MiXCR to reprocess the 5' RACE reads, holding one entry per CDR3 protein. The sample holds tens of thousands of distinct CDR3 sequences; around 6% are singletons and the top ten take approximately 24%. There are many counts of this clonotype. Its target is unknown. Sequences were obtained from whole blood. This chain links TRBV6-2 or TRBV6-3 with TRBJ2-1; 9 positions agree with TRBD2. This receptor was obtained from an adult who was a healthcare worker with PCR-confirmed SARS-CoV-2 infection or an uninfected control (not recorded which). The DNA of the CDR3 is TGTGCCAGCGTAGATTTGCGGGGGGGCTCTTATGAGCAGTTCTTC. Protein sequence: CASVDLRGGSYEQFF.